This is a list of T cell receptor beta chains from one sample in a study of beta chain features in type 1 diabetes. Repertoires were generated with immunoSEQ multiplex PCR, while TCRdb's copy carries only in-frame clones and drops some. The profile shows about 360,000 clones, over 9.5% of them singletons. The sample taken for sequencing was naive CD4+ T cells from blood. These receptors came from a woman aged 18-35 years with type 1 diabetes. CDR3s include the opening cysteine and the closing phenylalanine or tryptophan. Each record gives: J gene, clone size, V gene, CDR3 protein. The size field is filled for only some rows; it gives once, few, many or a size class.

j_gene: TRBJ2-7; abundance: few; v_gene: TRBV2; CDR3aa: CASTDPGDRGYEQYF
j_gene: TRBJ2-1; abundance: -; v_gene: TRBV29-1; CDR3aa: CSVISGGGNEQFF
j_gene: TRBJ2-7; abundance: few; v_gene: TRBV28; CDR3aa: CATRDRGASYEQYF
j_gene: TRBJ1-1; abundance: few; v_gene: TRBV6-6; CDR3aa: CAHRSGESEAFF
j_gene: TRBJ1-1; abundance: -; v_gene: TRBV7-2; CDR3aa: CASSLYTGGTEAFF
j_gene: TRBJ2-7; abundance: few; v_gene: TRBV7-9; CDR3aa: CASSLGVGAPPNEQYF
j_gene: TRBJ1-6; abundance: few; v_gene: TRBV29-1; CDR3aa: CSAQGYNSPLHF
j_gene: TRBJ2-7; abundance: -; v_gene: TRBV27; CDR3aa: CASSDRYEQYF
j_gene: TRBJ2-1; abundance: few; v_gene: TRBV28; CDR3aa: CASSLLATSGAENEQFF
j_gene: TRBJ2-1; abundance: -; v_gene: TRBV30; CDR3aa: CAWSSQRPWPFF
j_gene: TRBJ2-3; abundance: -; v_gene: TRBV7-2; CDR3aa: CASGLAGGGRGTDTQYF
j_gene: TRBJ2-1; abundance: -; v_gene: TRBV9; CDR3aa: CASSVSTSSNEQFF
j_gene: TRBJ2-7; abundance: few; v_gene: TRBV19; CDR3aa: CATETGSYEQYF
j_gene: TRBJ1-1; abundance: few; v_gene: TRBV5-1; CDR3aa: CASSPGTLVGEAFF
j_gene: TRBJ2-3; abundance: -; v_gene: TRBV7-2; CDR3aa: CASSLVLFGTDTQYF
j_gene: TRBJ1-3; abundance: -; v_gene: TRBV7-9; CDR3aa: CAGLRVPGNTIYF
j_gene: TRBJ1-1; abundance: few; v_gene: TRBV7-2; CDR3aa: CASSSPGGMNTEAFF
j_gene: TRBJ1-1; abundance: few; v_gene: TRBV19; CDR3aa: CASSQGGGNTEAFF
j_gene: TRBJ2-2; abundance: -; v_gene: TRBV28; CDR3aa: CASRRTGPGELFF
j_gene: TRBJ2-2; abundance: few; v_gene: TRBV7-9; CDR3aa: CASKGAKKGQNTGELFF
j_gene: TRBJ1-5; abundance: few; v_gene: TRBV29-1; CDR3aa: CSVGQGDQPQHF
j_gene: TRBJ2-7; abundance: few; v_gene: TRBV18; CDR3aa: CASSPSQGYEQYF
j_gene: TRBJ2-2; abundance: few; v_gene: TRBV7-9; CDR3aa: CASSLLNTGELFF
j_gene: TRBJ1-2; abundance: few; v_gene: TRBV7-9; CDR3aa: CASSAQDYGYTF
j_gene: TRBJ1-5; abundance: -; v_gene: TRBV29-1; CDR3aa: CSVGTGGVNQPQHF
j_gene: TRBJ2-3; abundance: -; v_gene: TRBV5-1; CDR3aa: CASRTGLAGVIDTQYF
j_gene: TRBJ2-7; abundance: -; v_gene: TRBV18; CDR3aa: CASSPPDRDSYEQYF
j_gene: TRBJ2-1; abundance: few; v_gene: TRBV7-8; CDR3aa: CASSLVRSPKQFF
j_gene: TRBJ2-7; abundance: -; v_gene: TRBV4-1; CDR3aa: CASSSGTGAYEQYF
j_gene: TRBJ1-4; abundance: few; v_gene: TRBV7-9; CDR3aa: CASSPQGYEKLFF
j_gene: TRBJ1-1; abundance: -; v_gene: TRBV18; CDR3aa: CASSFPTGVDSEAFF
j_gene: TRBJ1-5; abundance: few; v_gene: TRBV30; CDR3aa: CAWTPGFADQPQHF
j_gene: TRBJ2-2; abundance: few; v_gene: TRBV30; CDR3aa: CAWSPNRGRTGELFF
j_gene: TRBJ1-4; abundance: -; v_gene: TRBV30; CDR3aa: CAWAAGGSGKLFF
j_gene: TRBJ1-6; abundance: -; v_gene: TRBV7-2; CDR3aa: CASSFRQGSSPLHF
j_gene: TRBJ2-7; abundance: few; v_gene: TRBV7-3; CDR3aa: CASSEQGEGYEQYF
j_gene: TRBJ2-5; abundance: -; v_gene: TRBV29-1; CDR3aa: CSVTNRGETQYF
j_gene: TRBJ2-7; abundance: few; v_gene: TRBV5-6; CDR3aa: CASSLRTGTPGRNEQYF
j_gene: TRBJ2-7; abundance: -; v_gene: TRBV5-1; CDR3aa: CASSLQGDEQYF
j_gene: TRBJ1-2; abundance: -; v_gene: TRBV9; CDR3aa: CASSANYGYTF
j_gene: TRBJ2-2; abundance: few; v_gene: TRBV11-2; CDR3aa: CASRPPGQRNTGELFF
j_gene: TRBJ2-7; abundance: few; v_gene: TRBV2; CDR3aa: CASSEGYEQYF
j_gene: TRBJ2-7; abundance: few; v_gene: TRBV28; CDR3aa: CASSSVIYEQYF
j_gene: TRBJ2-2; abundance: few; v_gene: TRBV4-1; CDR3aa: CASSQVSGLADTGELFF
j_gene: TRBJ1-1; abundance: few; v_gene: TRBV27; CDR3aa: CASRPSGGTEAFF
j_gene: TRBJ1-2; abundance: few; v_gene: TRBV9; CDR3aa: CASSWAGGRGYTF
j_gene: TRBJ2-1; abundance: few; v_gene: TRBV19; CDR3aa: CASSASGSLSSDEQFF
j_gene: TRBJ2-7; abundance: -; v_gene: TRBV7-7; CDR3aa: CASSLAGSSEQYF
j_gene: TRBJ2-2; abundance: -; v_gene: TRBV7-8; CDR3aa: CASSKGHLTGELFF
j_gene: TRBJ1-2; abundance: -; v_gene: TRBV9; CDR3aa: CASSVSHYGYTF
j_gene: TRBJ2-1; abundance: few; v_gene: TRBV6-5; CDR3aa: CASSYSGGASGNEQFF
j_gene: TRBJ2-1; abundance: few; v_gene: TRBV11-3; CDR3aa: CASSFSGAPMLNEQFF
j_gene: TRBJ2-5; abundance: -; v_gene: TRBV5-4; CDR3aa: CASSLQGTEETQYF
j_gene: TRBJ2-2; abundance: few; v_gene: TRBV6-5; CDR3aa: CASTLQGPLYGELFF